A selection of T cell receptor beta chains follows, all from one sample in a study of blood T cell repertoires in COVID-19. Clones were read by immunoSEQ multiplex PCR, and TCRdb kept only the in-frame ones, dropping some. This sample has hundreds of thousands of clones, with over 75% found just once. The sample was peripheral blood. These receptors originate from a human donor in a cohort sampled during active COVID-19. Each CDR3 is given with its conserved first and last residue. D genes are given only for firm matches. The size entry is marked missing in some rows and otherwise reads once, few, many or a size class.

V	D	size	J	DNA	CDR3
TRBV11-2	TRBD1	-	TRBJ2-7	TGTGCCAGCAGCTGGGACAGGGCTTACGAGCAGTACTTC	CASSWDRAYEQYF
TRBV28	-	-	TRBJ2-3	TGTGCCAGCAGTTTACGGGGAGGAACAGATACGCAGTATTTT	CASSLRGGTDTQYF
TRBV2	TRBD1	-	TRBJ1-1	TGTGCCAGCGCTGGGACAGGAGCAGCGGCTTTCTTT	CASAGTGAAAFF
TRBV5-1	-	-	TRBJ1-1	TGCGCCAGCAGCCCCCTGACGGCGGACACTGAAGCTTTCTTT	CASSPLTADTEAFF
TRBV28	TRBD2	-	TRBJ2-7	TGTGCCACCCGCCGACTAGCGGGAACCTACGAGCAGTACTTC	CATRRLAGTYEQYF
TRBV9	TRBD1	few	TRBJ2-3	TGTGCCAGCAGCGCACGGGACAGGTACACTGGGTTTGCTAGCACAGATACGCAGTATTTT	CASSARDRYTGFASTDTQYF
TRBV7-2	TRBD2	-	TRBJ2-3	TGTGCCAGCAGCCGTAACCTAGCGGGAGTGGGAGATACGCAGTATTTT	CASSRNLAGVGDTQYF
TRBV5-1	TRBD1	-	TRBJ1-6	TGCGCCAGCAGATCAACGACAGGGGGCAATAATTCACCCCTCCACTTT	CASRSTTGGNNSPLHF
TRBV6-5	-	-	TRBJ1-3	TGTGCCAGCAGTTACTCCCGCCACAGGAAAGGAAACACCATATATTTT	CASSYSRHRKGNTIYF
TRBV4-1	-	-	TRBJ2-7	TGCGCCAGCAGCCAAGAACGGCTGACTGGTTATAACTACGAGCAGTACTTC	CASSQERLTGYNYEQYF
TRBV7-9	-	-	TRBJ1-1	TGTGCCAGCAGCTTAACATCCGGGACTGGTAACACTGAAGCTTTCTTT	CASSLTSGTGNTEAFF
TRBV7-9	-	-	TRBJ2-2	TGTGCCAGCAGCCCCCCCAGCGGGAACACCGGGGAGCTGTTTTTT	CASSPPSGNTGELFF
TRBV6-2/TRBV6-3	TRBD2	-	TRBJ2-1	TGTGCCAGCAGTTTTAGCGGGAGTAGGATGAATGAGCAGTTCTTC	CASSFSGSRMNEQFF
TRBV12-5	TRBD2	-	TRBJ2-5	TGTGCTAGTGGTTTGGGGCAGACTAGCGGGGTCCAAGAGACCCAGTACTTC	CASGLGQTSGVQETQYF
TRBV12-3/TRBV12-4	TRBD1	-	TRBJ1-2	TGTGCCAGCAGGCTAGGACAGGGCTATGGCTACACCTTC	CASRLGQGYGYTF
TRBV11-2	-	once	TRBJ2-5	TGTGCCAGCAGCTTAGATGGGGGCTTGGCCCAGTACTTC	CASSLDGGLAQYF
TRBV19	TRBD2	few	TRBJ2-1	TGTGCCAGTAGTTCCCGCCCCCCGGGACTAGCGGCCTACAATGAGCAGTTCTTC	CASSSRPPGLAAYNEQFF
TRBV5-8	-	-	TRBJ1-2	TGTGCCAGCAGCTTGGCGAGGTTAGCTAACTATGGCTACACCTTC	CASSLARLANYGYTF
TRBV7-2	TRBD2	-	TRBJ2-5	TGTGCCAGCACCCTGACTAGCGGGAGGGCCGGGAGAGAGACCCAGTACTTC	CASTLTSGRAGRETQYF
TRBV6-5	-	few	TRBJ1-2	TGTGCCAGCAGTCCTCCGGGACACGGAGTTGACACCTTC	CASSPPGHGVDTF
TRBV7-8	TRBD1	-	TRBJ2-7	TGTGCCAGCAGCTTAACCGGGACAGGGTACTACGAGCAGTACTTC	CASSLTGTGYYEQYF
TRBV9	-	-	TRBJ2-1	TGTGCCAGCAGCGTAGACGTCGTAGCTGGGAATGAGCAGTTCTTC	CASSVDVVAGNEQFF
TRBV18	TRBD2	-	TRBJ2-3	TGTGCCAGCTCTCGGACTAGCGGAGCCCGGGATACGCAGTATTTT	CASSRTSGARDTQYF
TRBV7-8	TRBD2	-	TRBJ2-2	TGTGCCAGCAGCTCCCCGTCTAGCGGATTCACCGGGGAGCTGTTTTTT	CASSSPSSGFTGELFF
TRBV7-2	-	-	TRBJ2-3	TGTGCCAGCAGCCGCCTCAGGGTGGATACGCAGTATTTT	CASSRLRVDTQYF
TRBV7-9	-	-	TRBJ1-2	TGTGCCAGCAGCTTAGGGACTGCCCGAAGTAGAGGCTACACCTTC	CASSLGTARSRGYTF
TRBV5-1	-	-	TRBJ1-2	TGCGCCAGCAGCTTGGTAGGGGCCTATGGCTACACCTTC	CASSLVGAYGYTF
TRBV29-1	-	-	TRBJ1-1	TGCAGCGTTGAAGACAGATTGAACACTGAAGCTTTCTTT	CSVEDRLNTEAFF
TRBV5-1	TRBD2	-	TRBJ2-3	TGCGCCAGCAGCATAACTAGCGGGAGCCCAACAGATACGCAGTATTTT	CASSITSGSPTDTQYF
TRBV9	TRBD1	-	TRBJ2-5	TGTGCCAGCAGCCCCGGGACAGGGGTGAGAGAGACCCAGTACTTC	CASSPGTGVRETQYF
TRBV18	-	-	TRBJ2-5	TGTGCCAGCTCCCTACACCGGACAGACCAAGAGACCCAGTACTTC	CASSLHRTDQETQYF
TRBV5-1	-	once	TRBJ2-5	TGCGCCAGCAGCATCGCAGCGTACCAAGAGACCCAGTACTTC	CASSIAAYQETQYF
TRBV18	-	-	TRBJ1-1	TGTGCCAGCTCACCAGGGCAGGGAAACACTGAAGCTTTCTTT	CASSPGQGNTEAFF
TRBV6-5	-	-	TRBJ2-1	TGTGCCAGCCGTTTGGGGAGGAGCTCCTACAATGAGCAGTTCTTC	CASRLGRSSYNEQFF
TRBV15	TRBD1	few	TRBJ1-2	TGTGCCACCAGCAGAGAATACTACCGGGACAGAAACTATGGCTACACCTTC	CATSREYYRDRNYGYTF
TRBV7-9	TRBD2	-	TRBJ2-1	TGTGCCAGCAGCTTACGAGCGGGAGGAGATGAGCAGTTCTTC	CASSLRAGGDEQFF
TRBV10-1	-	-	TRBJ2-2	TGCGCCAGCAGTGCGAGGCCGAACACCGGGGAGCTGTTTTTT	CASSARPNTGELFF
TRBV5-4	TRBD1	-	TRBJ2-1	TGTGCCAGCAGCGGACTGGACAGGGCTAATGAGCAGTTCTTC	CASSGLDRANEQFF
TRBV7-9	-	-	TRBJ1-3	TGTGCCAGCAGCTATGGGCTGACTGGAAACACCATATATTTT	CASSYGLTGNTIYF
TRBV28	TRBD2	few	TRBJ2-1	TGTGCCAGCAGGATAGCGGGAGGGCATGTCAATGAGCAGTTCTTC	CASRIAGGHVNEQFF
TRBV5-1	-	-	TRBJ1-4	TGCGCCAGCAGCTTGGGCAGGGAGGGTGAAAAACTGTTTTTT	CASSLGREGEKLFF
TRBV30	-	-	TRBJ1-1	TGTGCCTGGAGCTTGAACACTGAAGCTTTCTTT	CAWSLNTEAFF
TRBV29-1	TRBD2	few	TRBJ2-1	TGCAGCGTGGGACTAGCGGAATACAATGAGCAGTTCTTC	CSVGLAEYNEQFF
TRBV29-1	-	-	TRBJ2-1	TGCAGCTCGTACTACAATGAGCAGTTCTTC	CSSYYNEQFF
TRBV19	-	-	TRBJ1-1	TGTGCCACCCAACACTCCGGACAGACTGAAGCTTTCTTT	CATQHSGQTEAFF
TRBV6-1	-	-	TRBJ2-1	TGTGCCAGCAGTTTCTCGGGAAATGAGCAGTTCTTC	CASSFSGNEQFF
TRBV5-1	TRBD2	once	TRBJ2-3	TGCGCCAGCAGCCCCCGGGGTAGCGGGTTTGAGTCAGATACGCAGTATTTT	CASSPRGSGFESDTQYF
TRBV5-1	TRBD1	-	TRBJ2-5	TGCGCCAGCAGCGCAGGGGACAGGGGTGGCGAGACCCAGTACTTC	CASSAGDRGGETQYF
TRBV29-1	-	-	TRBJ1-2	TGCAGCGCCTGGGGCGCTGACTATGGCTACACCTTC	CSAWGADYGYTF
TRBV3-1/TRBV3-2	-	-	TRBJ1-1	TGTGCCAGCAGCCAAACACAGGGTAGGACTGAAGCTTTCTTT	CASSQTQGRTEAFF
TRBV9	-	-	TRBJ2-7	TGTGCCAGCAGCGTTACCTCAGGGTCCTACGAGCAGTACTTC	CASSVTSGSYEQYF
TRBV3-1/TRBV3-2	TRBD2	-	TRBJ2-7	TGTGCCAGCTCTAAAGTCCCAGGCGGGACTAGAGAAAGAATCTCCTACGAGCAGTACTTC	CASSKVPGGTRERISYEQYF
TRBV28	-	-	TRBJ1-5	TGTGCCAGCAGAGCTACAGGGAACAGCATCCCCCAGCATTTT	CASRATGNSIPQHF
TRBV5-4	-	-	TRBJ1-5	TGTGCCAGCAGTTTGGGGGGGGGACAAGCCGATCAGCCCCAGCATTTT	CASSLGGGQADQPQHF
TRBV18	TRBD1	-	TRBJ1-2	TGTGCCAGCTCACCAGCCCCGGGACAGGCGAACTATGGCTACACCTTC	CASSPAPGQANYGYTF